The T cell receptor (beta chain) described here comes from a study of T cell responses to AZD1222 COVID-19 vaccine. Generated by immunoSEQ multiplex PCR, the TCRdb table keeps only in-frame clones and is missing some. This table has 120,000 to 150,000 clones, approximately 88% appearing once. The clonotype was recovered from an adult in good health. Sample: peripheral blood, taken on day 0 of MenACWY control vaccination.

The CDR3 bases are TGTGCCAGCAGTCCCGGACGTTCCGCGAACACCGGGGAGCTGTTTTTT. Protein sequence: CASSPGRSANTGELFF. This chain connects TRBV6-2 or TRBV6-3 to TRBJ2-2; D is uncertain. Trimming took 5 bases from V and 0 from J, leaving 13 bases between them. CDR3 size: 16 residues. Germline V gives CDR1 MNHEY, CDR2 SVGEGT.